The 18 T cell receptor beta chains in this list originate from one sample, sequenced in a study of shared clonotypes between healthy human individuals. The protocol was immunoSEQ multiplex PCR, while the TCRdb copy is restricted to in-frame clones and leaves out a portion. The table shows 1,500,000 or so clones, with about 96% occurring only once. Sequenced material: naive CD4+ T cells sorted from blood. The subset denotes: CD45RA+ positively selected. All receptors derive from a man younger than 40 in good health.

The V call is TRBV4-3, the J call TRBJ2-5; 7 nucleotides match TRBD1. Per the germline V gene, CDR1 is LGHNA and CDR2 is YSLEER. V gave up 6 bases and J gave up 3 bases; unmatched junction bases: 10. The CDR3 is made up of 15 amino acids. DNA for the CDR3: TGCGCCAGCAGGCAAACCGGGACAGCAAAAGAGACCCAGTACTTC. Translation: CASRQTGTAKETQYF.

This chain uses TRBV14 with TRBJ2-1, with 9 positions matching TRBD2. This CDR3 region has 20 residues. The germline gives CDR1 SGHDN, CDR2 FVKESK. The trim removed 2 bases at V and 8 bases at J, leaving 22 bases unmatched. In DNA, the CDR3 is TGTGCCAGCAGCCAAAGATGGTCGGCGGGGAACGGCGGGAGGGCGCATGAGCAGTTCTTC. This codes for CASSQRWSAGNGGRAHEQFF.

The chain is built from TRBV6-5 and TRBJ2-3, with D uncertain. The V end was cut by 4 bases, the J end by 3 bases, with 2 bases between. The CDR3 totals 11 residues. Per the germline V gene, CDR1 is MNHEY and CDR2 is SVGAGI. Written as DNA, the CDR3 is TGTGCCAGCAGTTCGACAGATACGCAGTATTTT. It encodes CASSSTDTQYF.

The gene calls are TRBV7-8 and TRBJ2-5, with 7 bases that match TRBD2. The CDR3 runs to 15 residues. J lost 0 bases, V lost 6 bases, and 7 bases had no gene match. CDR1 and CDR2 from the germline V gene are SGHVS and FQNEAQ. CDR3 nucleotides: TGTGCCAGCAGTTTCCCGAGCGGGAACCAAGAGACCCAGTACTTC. Its protein product is CASSFPSGNQETQYF.

The chain uses TRBV2 and TRBJ1-3; D gene ambiguous. Germline V gene lookup returns CDR1 SNHLY and CDR2 FYNNEI. The CDR3 runs to 15 residues. The V end was cut by 7 bases, the J end by 0 bases, with 13 bases between. CDR3 in amino acids: CASNRGRISGNTIYF. The CDR3 DNA sequence: TGTGCCAGCAACCGAGGACGGATCTCTGGAAACACCATATATTTT.

The chain joins TRBV11-2 to TRBJ1-1; 7 bases align to TRBD1. The CDR3 spans 13 residues. Looked up from germline, CDR1 is SGHAT and CDR2 is FQNNGV. V gave up 5 bases and J gave up 4 bases; unmatched junction bases: 4. In DNA form, the CDR3 reads TGTGCCAGCAGCGTGACAGGGTTCACTGAAGCTTTCTTT. The encoded protein is CASSVTGFTEAFF.

The V and J genes are TRBV6-1 and TRBJ1-5; D is uncertain. From germline, CDR1 is MNHNS and CDR2 SASEGT. The CDR3 consists of 12 residues. V lost 6 bases and J lost 8, with 11 bases in between. This CDR3 reads CASSAALEPQHF. In DNA, the CDR3 is TGTGCCAGCAGCGCAGCTTTAGAGCCCCAGCATTTT.

The V call is TRBV7-2, the J call TRBJ1-4, with a weak D call TRBD1 (6 bases). The CDR3 runs to 16 residues. Germline CDR1 reads SGHTA; CDR2 reads FQGNSA. V lost 4 bases and J lost 0, with 12 bases in between. CDR3 sequence: CASSSGHPATNEKLFF. For the CDR3, the DNA is TGTGCCAGCAGCTCGGGACACCCCGCAACTAATGAAAAACTGTTTTTT.

The chain recombines TRBV6-6 with TRBJ2-7; TRBD1 matches 9 bases. Germline CDR1 MNHNY, CDR2 SVGAGI (reference sequence). This CDR3 contains 16 residues. Trimming cost V 7 bases and J 0 bases; bases outside gene matches: 10. CDR3 amino acids: CASKRDRVVFSYEQYF. CDR3 in DNA: TGTGCCAGCAAGAGGGACAGGGTTGTTTTCTCCTACGAGCAGTACTTC.

V and J are TRBV4-2 and TRBJ1-1; possible D gene TRBD1, 6 bases. Trimming took 0 bases from V and 1 from J, leaving 12 bases between them. The CDR3 is 16 residues long. Germline V gene sequence: CDR1 LGHNA, CDR2 YNFKEQ. CDR3: CASSQDGTIPNTEAFF. The CDR3 DNA is TGTGCCAGCAGCCAAGATGGGACAATCCCGAACACTGAAGCTTTCTTT.

The chain joins TRBV11-2 to TRBJ1-2; a weak D match, TRBD1 (6 bases). V lost 5 bases and J lost 8, with 18 bases in between. CDR3 length equals 14 residues. Germline values: CDR1 SGHAT, CDR2 FQNNGV. As DNA, the CDR3 is TGTGCCAGCAGCCACCGGGACAAGGCAGGCGGCTACACCTTC. It codes for CASSHRDKAGGYTF.

The chain carries TRBV28 and TRBJ2-7, with 9 nucleotides matching TRBD2. J lost 7 bases, V lost 5 bases, and 6 bases had no gene match. Germline values: CDR1 MDHEN, CDR2 SYDVKM. The CDR3 extends over 13 amino acids. The CDR3 protein is CASSPGLAGEQYF. As DNA, the CDR3 is TGTGCCAGCAGTCCGGGACTAGCCGGTGAGCAGTACTTC.

V and J are TRBV19 and TRBJ2-3; 7 nucleotides match TRBD2. The germline gives CDR1 LNHDA, CDR2 SQIVND (reference sequence). The V and J ends lost 3 bases and 5 bases, in that order; junction bases with no gene match: 8. The CDR3 sequence is 15 residues long. The DNA for the CDR3 is TGTGCCAGTAGTATTGTGGCGGGAGTGGGAGATACGCAGTATTTT. Translating gives CASSIVAGVGDTQYF.

The chain has TRBV5-1 and TRBJ2-7; 13 bases are shared with TRBD2. This CDR3 comprises 15 residues. Looked up from germline, CDR1 is SGHRS and CDR2 is YFSETQ. V shed 4 bases, J shed 6 bases, and the junction held 7 bases outside the gene matches. DNA of the CDR3: TGCGCCAGCAGCCCCGGACTAGCGGGAGCGGGCGAGCAGTACTTC. It yields the protein CASSPGLAGAGEQYF.

Comment on this clone: The same CDR3 can be traced to other DNA sequences in this sample. This chain uses TRBV6-5 with TRBJ2-5, with D unresolved. V lost 5 bases to trimming and J lost 4 bases, with 5 bases between them. CDR1 and CDR2 (germline): MNHEY, SVGAGI. This CDR3 is 11 amino acids long. CDR3 in DNA: TGTGCCAGCAGTGTTGGAGAGACCCAGTACTTC. Translating it yields CASSVGETQYF.

This sequence joins TRBV28 and TRBJ2-7; the D is unclear. Germline V gives CDR1 MDHEN, CDR2 SYDVKM. The CDR3 loop spans 12 amino acids. Trimming stripped 5 bases from V and 5 bases from J, with 10 bases between. CDR3 in DNA: TGTGCCAGCAGTAGCCAAAGGCACGAGCAGTACTTC. Translated: CASSSQRHEQYF. The full variable domain, with the rest looked up from reference TRBV28 and TRBJ2-7, is DVKVTQSSRYLVKRTGEKVFLECVQDMDHENMFWYRQDPGLGLRLIYFSYDVKMKEKGDIPEGYSVSREKKERFSLILESASTNQTSMYLCASSSQRHEQYFGPGTRLTVT.

The rearrangement uses TRBV18 and TRBJ2-7, with 7 bases matching TRBD2. J was trimmed by 6 bases and V by 3 bases; bases with no gene match: 14. The germline gives CDR1 KGHSH, CDR2 LQKENI. This CDR3 is 16 amino acids long. The CDR3 DNA reads TGTGCCAGCTCACCCGAGCGACTAGCTGGGGTCTCCGAGCAGTACTTC. Encoded protein: CASSPERLAGVSEQYF.

The rearrangement joins TRBV18 to TRBJ1-1, with 7 bases identical to TRBD1. The CDR3 sequence is 17 residues long. In germline, CDR1 is KGHSH, CDR2 LQKENI. Trimming cost V 1 base and J 0 bases; bases outside gene matches: 8. Written as DNA, the CDR3 is TGTGCCAGCTCACCACGTAACAGGGGCGGGATGAACACTGAAGCTTTCTTT. As protein: CASSPRNRGGMNTEAFF. Looking up the rest from reference TRBV18 and TRBJ1-1 gives the full variable domain: NAGVMQNPRHLVRRRGQEARLRCSPMKGHSHVYWYRQLPEEGLKFMVYLQKENIIDESGMPKERFSAEFPKEGPSILRIQQVVRGDSAAYFCASSPRNRGGMNTEAFFGQGTRLTVV.